Listed below are T cell receptor beta chains from one sample, sequenced in a study of shared clonotypes between healthy human individuals. The data were produced by immunoSEQ multiplex PCR, yet TCRdb's version contains in-frame clones alone and is incomplete. The repertoire holds some 2,400,000 clones, with approximately 96% as singletons. The material sequenced was naive CD4+ T cells sorted from blood. The receptors stem from a man aged 18 to 30 in good health. The CDR3 runs from the conserved cysteine through the conserved F or W. The D gene is left open where the match is weak. Not every row has a clone size; where given, it reads once, few, many or a size class.

cdr3_nt: TGTGCCAGCAGCACACAGGGTCCCAGCTATGGCTACACCTTC
cdr3_aa: CASSTQGPSYGYTF
clone_size: -
d_call: -
v_call: TRBV2
j_call: TRBJ1-2

cdr3_nt: TGTGCCAGCAGCCCTCGCTTGTGGGAGCTGTTTTTT
cdr3_aa: CASSPRLWELFF
clone_size: -
d_call: -
v_call: TRBV6-6
j_call: TRBJ2-2

cdr3_nt: TGTGCCGTATCAGGGGAAGAGACCCAGTACTTC
cdr3_aa: CAVSGEETQYF
clone_size: -
d_call: -
v_call: TRBV7-9
j_call: TRBJ2-5

cdr3_nt: TGTGCCAGCAGTGACACCGGGGAGCTGTTTTTT
cdr3_aa: CASSDTGELFF
clone_size: few
d_call: -
v_call: TRBV2
j_call: TRBJ2-2

cdr3_nt: TGTGCCAGCAGTAGGACAGGATCTAACTATGGCTACACCTTC
cdr3_aa: CASSRTGSNYGYTF
clone_size: once
d_call: TRBD1
v_call: TRBV6-1
j_call: TRBJ1-2

cdr3_nt: TGCGCCAGCAGTGAGAGGGGTACTAACTATGGCTACACCTTC
cdr3_aa: CASSERGTNYGYTF
clone_size: -
d_call: -
v_call: TRBV10-1
j_call: TRBJ1-2

cdr3_nt: TGTGCCTGGAGCCCGGTCGGGGGGTACGAGCAGTACTTC
cdr3_aa: CAWSPVGGYEQYF
clone_size: -
d_call: TRBD2
v_call: TRBV30
j_call: TRBJ2-7

cdr3_nt: TGCAGTGCTCAGAAGGTCGGCTACACCTTC
cdr3_aa: CSAQKVGYTF
clone_size: -
d_call: -
v_call: TRBV20-1
j_call: TRBJ1-2

cdr3_nt: TGCGCCAGCAGCCTCGGCACGGATTACGAGCAGTACTTC
cdr3_aa: CASSLGTDYEQYF
clone_size: once
d_call: -
v_call: TRBV4-3
j_call: TRBJ2-7

cdr3_nt: TGTGCCAGCACCCGAGCAGATACGCAGTATTTT
cdr3_aa: CASTRADTQYF
clone_size: once
d_call: -
v_call: TRBV2
j_call: TRBJ2-3

cdr3_nt: TGTGCCAGCAGCTTAGTGGGGAACACCGGGGAGCTGTTTTTT
cdr3_aa: CASSLVGNTGELFF
clone_size: -
d_call: -
v_call: TRBV7-2
j_call: TRBJ2-2

cdr3_nt: TGCGCCAGCAGCTTGCAGGGAAACGATCAGCCCCAGCATTTT
cdr3_aa: CASSLQGNDQPQHF
clone_size: -
d_call: -
v_call: TRBV5-1
j_call: TRBJ1-5

cdr3_nt: TGTGCCAGCAGACGTATAGCGGGGAGCTCCTACGAGCAGTACTTC
cdr3_aa: CASRRIAGSSYEQYF
clone_size: -
d_call: TRBD2
v_call: TRBV11-2
j_call: TRBJ2-7

cdr3_nt: TGTGCCAGCAGGGGGACCACAGGGTTAGCAAACGAGCAGTACTTC
cdr3_aa: CASRGTTGLANEQYF
clone_size: -
d_call: -
v_call: TRBV6-1
j_call: TRBJ2-7

cdr3_nt: TGTGCCAGCAGCTTAGAGGGGGCAGGTGCAGGGGCCAACGTCCTGACTTTC
cdr3_aa: CASSLEGAGAGANVLTF
clone_size: -
d_call: TRBD1
v_call: TRBV7-2
j_call: TRBJ2-6

cdr3_nt: TGTGCCAGCAGCCCCACCCTAAGCGGGAGTGGGGATACGCAGTATTTT
cdr3_aa: CASSPTLSGSGDTQYF
clone_size: -
d_call: TRBD2
v_call: TRBV7-2
j_call: TRBJ2-3

cdr3_nt: TGTGCCTGGAGTGCGTCCGGGACAGCTCATGGCTACACCTTC
cdr3_aa: CAWSASGTAHGYTF
clone_size: once
d_call: TRBD1
v_call: TRBV30
j_call: TRBJ1-2

cdr3_nt: TGCGCCAGCAGCCCTTACGGACTAGCGGGGGGATACAATGAGCAGTTCTTC
cdr3_aa: CASSPYGLAGGYNEQFF
clone_size: -
d_call: TRBD2
v_call: TRBV4-1
j_call: TRBJ2-1

cdr3_nt: TGTGCCAGCAGCCCCTCCCTGAACACTGAAGCTTTCTTT
cdr3_aa: CASSPSLNTEAFF
clone_size: -
d_call: -
v_call: TRBV16
j_call: TRBJ1-1

cdr3_nt: TGTGCCAGCAGACAGACAGGCTCCTACGAGCAGTACTTC
cdr3_aa: CASRQTGSYEQYF
clone_size: -
d_call: -
v_call: TRBV2
j_call: TRBJ2-7

cdr3_nt: TGTGCCAGCAGCTTTGATGGGACTAGGGTCAATGAGCAGTTCTTC
cdr3_aa: CASSFDGTRVNEQFF
clone_size: -
d_call: TRBD2
v_call: TRBV5-8
j_call: TRBJ2-1

cdr3_nt: TGTGCCAGCAGGGAAACCGAGAACACTGAAGCTTTCTTT
cdr3_aa: CASRETENTEAFF
clone_size: once
d_call: -
v_call: TRBV2
j_call: TRBJ1-1

cdr3_nt: TGTGCCAGCAGTTTAAAGGGGGAGCAGTACTTC
cdr3_aa: CASSLKGEQYF
clone_size: -
d_call: -
v_call: TRBV28
j_call: TRBJ2-7

cdr3_nt: TGTGCCAGCAGCCTCGGACGGGATAATTCACCCCTCCACTTT
cdr3_aa: CASSLGRDNSPLHF
clone_size: -
d_call: -
v_call: TRBV6-5
j_call: TRBJ1-6

cdr3_nt: TGTGCCAGCAGCCAAGGCAGGGCCTACGAGCAGTACTTC
cdr3_aa: CASSQGRAYEQYF
clone_size: -
d_call: -
v_call: TRBV7-9
j_call: TRBJ2-7

cdr3_nt: TGTGCCAGCAGCCCACAACGTACAGGGGGACACGAGCAGTACTTC
cdr3_aa: CASSPQRTGGHEQYF
clone_size: -
d_call: TRBD1
v_call: TRBV9
j_call: TRBJ2-7

cdr3_nt: TGCGCCAGCAGCCAGAGACTAGCGGCAAGCTCCTACAATGAGCAGTTCTTC
cdr3_aa: CASSQRLAASSYNEQFF
clone_size: -
d_call: TRBD2
v_call: TRBV4-1
j_call: TRBJ2-1

cdr3_nt: TGTGCCAGCAGCTTACTAGCGAGTCCTTTCTATGGCTACACCTTC
cdr3_aa: CASSLLASPFYGYTF
clone_size: -
d_call: -
v_call: TRBV7-2
j_call: TRBJ1-2

cdr3_nt: TGCGCCAGCAGTGAAGGCGGGAAAGGCTCCTACAATGAGCAGTTCTTC
cdr3_aa: CASSEGGKGSYNEQFF
clone_size: -
d_call: -
v_call: TRBV10-1
j_call: TRBJ2-1

cdr3_nt: TGTGCTAGTGGTTTGGTAGGGTTCGAGCAGTACTTC
cdr3_aa: CASGLVGFEQYF
clone_size: -
d_call: -
v_call: TRBV12-5
j_call: TRBJ2-7

cdr3_nt: TGTGCCAGCAGCTTAAGCGGGACTAGCAGATACAATGAGCAGTTCTTC
cdr3_aa: CASSLSGTSRYNEQFF
clone_size: -
d_call: TRBD2
v_call: TRBV5-5
j_call: TRBJ2-1

cdr3_nt: TGTGCCATCAGTGAGGCTAGACTAGCGGGGACCGGGGAGCTGTTTTTT
cdr3_aa: CAISEARLAGTGELFF
clone_size: -
d_call: TRBD2
v_call: TRBV10-3
j_call: TRBJ2-2

cdr3_nt: TGTGCCCCTCTTCTTGGGGGGAGCACAGATACGCAGTATTTT
cdr3_aa: CAPLLGGSTDTQYF
clone_size: -
d_call: -
v_call: TRBV27
j_call: TRBJ2-3

cdr3_nt: TGCAGCGTGAGGGACAGTGAAGCTTTCTTT
cdr3_aa: CSVRDSEAFF
clone_size: -
d_call: TRBD1
v_call: TRBV29-1
j_call: TRBJ1-1

cdr3_nt: TGTGCCAGCAGCACGGGGGAGACCGGGGAGCTGTTTTTT
cdr3_aa: CASSTGETGELFF
clone_size: -
d_call: -
v_call: TRBV11-3
j_call: TRBJ2-2

cdr3_nt: TGTGCCCTCCCTAACGGACAGGGAAACTATGGCTACACCTTC
cdr3_aa: CALPNGQGNYGYTF
clone_size: -
d_call: TRBD1
v_call: TRBV30
j_call: TRBJ1-2

cdr3_nt: TGTGCCAAGACCGGGACGTGGAGCTCCTATAATTCACCCCTCCACTTT
cdr3_aa: CAKTGTWSSYNSPLHF
clone_size: -
d_call: -
v_call: TRBV19
j_call: TRBJ1-6

cdr3_nt: TGTGCCAGCTCACCTGGTCAGGGGGATACGCAGTATTTT
cdr3_aa: CASSPGQGDTQYF
clone_size: -
d_call: -
v_call: TRBV18
j_call: TRBJ2-3

cdr3_nt: TGTGCCAGCAGCCCCATGTTGAACACCGGGGAGCTGTTTTTT
cdr3_aa: CASSPMLNTGELFF
clone_size: -
d_call: -
v_call: TRBV11-3
j_call: TRBJ2-2

cdr3_nt: TGCGCCAGCAGCGACAGTTCAGCGAACACTGAAGCTTTCTTT
cdr3_aa: CASSDSSANTEAFF
clone_size: -
d_call: -
v_call: TRBV5-1
j_call: TRBJ1-1

cdr3_nt: TGTGCCAGCAGTAACGAGGGACGGTCAGGAGAGACCCAGTACTTC
cdr3_aa: CASSNEGRSGETQYF
clone_size: -
d_call: -
v_call: TRBV6-5
j_call: TRBJ2-5

cdr3_nt: TGTGCCAGCAGTCTAGCGGGTGCGAGGCGGGATACGCAGTATTTT
cdr3_aa: CASSLAGARRDTQYF
clone_size: -
d_call: TRBD2
v_call: TRBV6-5
j_call: TRBJ2-3

cdr3_nt: TGTGCCAGTAGTTCGAGCGGGTCCCCTCCCGAGCAGTACTTC
cdr3_aa: CASSSSGSPPEQYF
clone_size: -
d_call: -
v_call: TRBV19
j_call: TRBJ2-7

cdr3_nt: TGTGCCAGTAACCCCGAGACAGTCTCTGGGGCCAACGTCCTGACTTTC
cdr3_aa: CASNPETVSGANVLTF
clone_size: few
d_call: -
v_call: TRBV28
j_call: TRBJ2-6

cdr3_nt: TGTGCCAGCAGCCCCCCGCCGGGAAATAATTCACCCCTCCACTTT
cdr3_aa: CASSPPPGNNSPLHF
clone_size: -
d_call: -
v_call: TRBV2
j_call: TRBJ1-6

cdr3_nt: TGTGCCAGCAGTTACGATAGTCTAGCGGGAATCTACGAGCAGTACTTC
cdr3_aa: CASSYDSLAGIYEQYF
clone_size: -
d_call: TRBD2
v_call: TRBV6-5
j_call: TRBJ2-7